A single sample gave rise to the 27 T cell receptor beta chains below, sequenced in a study of identical twins. TCRdb called the 5' RACE reads again in MiXCR, with one record for every CDR3 protein. The sample gives some 460,000 distinct CDR3 sequences, 12% to 15% of which show up once; around 0.57% is in the top ten. This same sample was also part of a study on yellow fever vaccine responses in identical twins.

Sequencing input: CD4+ T cells sorted from blood. The receptors were sampled from a young woman in good health.

This clonotype was detected a few times. This sequence joins TRBV27 and TRBJ2-1; D is undetermined. CDR1 and CDR2 from the germline V gene are MNHEY and SMNVEV (reference sequence). The CDR3 has 13 residues. Trimming left V 3 bases short and J 6 bases short, with 9 bases between. CDR3 in amino acids: CASSFWTGNEQFF. CDR3 bases: TGTGCCAGCAGTTTCTGGACGGGCAATGAGCAGTTCTTC.

This clonotype was detected only a few times. The chain links TRBV14 to TRBJ1-1, with no clear D. The V gene lost 1 base and the J gene lost 0 bases, with 3 bases spanning the gap. This CDR3 spans 13 amino acids. Germline V lookup: CDR1 SGHDN, CDR2 FVKESK. CDR3 residues: CASSQGMNTEAFF. The CDR3 bases are TGTGCCAGCAGCCAAGGTATGAACACTGAAGCTTTCTTT.

In its sample, this clonotype was seen a few times. The chain carries TRBV4-3 and TRBJ2-7, with 9 bases lining up with TRBD1. Trimming took 3 bases from V and 2 from J; bases not matched to a gene: 5. CDR1 is LGHNA and CDR2 is YSLEER in the germline V gene. CDR3 length equals 15 residues. Written as DNA, the CDR3 is TGCGCCAGCAGCCACAGGACAGGGGACCCCTACGAGCAGTACTTC. Protein sequence: CASSHRTGDPYEQYF.

The sample holds a few counts of this clonotype. The chain links TRBV5-1 to TRBJ2-2; D remains ambiguous. Trimming stripped 3 bases from V and 0 bases from J, with 9 bases between. The CDR3 spans 15 residues. Germline-derived CDR1 and CDR2 are SGHRS and YFSETQ. This CDR3 is CASSYQDPNTGELFF. CDR3 DNA: TGCGCCAGCAGCTACCAGGACCCGAACACCGGGGAGCTGTTTTTT. The whole variable domain, filled in from reference TRBV5-1 and TRBJ2-2, reads KAGVTQTPRYLIKTRGQQVTLSCSPISGHRSVSWYQQTPGQGLQFLFEYFSETQRNKGNFPGRFSGRQFSNSRSEMNVSTLELGDSALYLCASSYQDPNTGELFFGEGSRLTVL.

This clonotype was seen more than once but under ten times. The chain joins TRBV7-6 to TRBJ1-1; a weak D match, TRBD1 (5 bases). The length of the CDR3 is 17 residues. V lost 0 bases and J 2 bases, leaving 16 bases between the germline ends. The germline CDR1 and CDR2 sequences are SGHVS and FNYEAQ. Here the CDR3 DNA reads TGTGCCAGCAGCTTAGCCGCGGGGGGGGGATTCAACACTGAAGCTTTCTTT. Translation gives CASSLAAGGGFNTEAFF.

This clonotype was picked up a small number of times. The genes are TRBV5-4 and TRBJ2-7; the D gene is possibly TRBD2 (6 bases). The CDR3 loop spans 16 amino acids. Germline-derived CDR1 and CDR2 are SGHNT and YYREEE (reference sequence). The germline V and J ends were trimmed by 0 bases and 1 base, with 14 bases remaining between them. The CDR3 protein is CASSLAGSGQSYEQYF. The CDR3 DNA is TGTGCCAGCAGCTTGGCTGGTAGCGGACAATCCTACGAGCAGTACTTC.

The rearrangement links TRBV27 to TRBJ1-1; D is possibly TRBD1 (6 bases). CDR3 length: 15 amino acids. Germline V gene sequence: CDR1 MNHEY, CDR2 SMNVEV (reference sequence). V lost 1 base and J lost 0, with 9 bases in between. The CDR3 DNA sequence: TGTGCCAGCAGTTTATGGGGGGACATGAACACTGAAGCTTTCTTT. Protein: CASSLWGDMNTEAFF.

This chain connects TRBV5-1 to TRBJ2-6; TRBD1 might be the D (6 bases). CDR3 length: 16 residues. Trimming cost V 3 bases and J 0 bases, with 10 bases left between them. Germline V gene sequence: CDR1 SGHRS, CDR2 YFSETQ. CDR3 DNA sequence: TGCGCCAGCAGCTACAGGGTCCCCTCTGGGGCCAACGTCCTGACTTTC. Protein sequence: CASSYRVPSGANVLTF.

This clonotype was seen more than once but under ten times. J is TRBJ2-7 and V is TRBV7-2; 10 nucleotides line up with TRBD2. The CDR3 spans 15 residues. Germline values: CDR1 SGHTA, CDR2 FQGNSA. J gave up 3 bases and V 4 bases, and 6 bases lay outside the gene matches. For the CDR3, the DNA is TGTGCCAGCAGCTCGGCGTTAGCGGGAGGCTACGAGCAGTACTTC. It encodes CASSSALAGGYEQYF.

The V gene is TRBV7-2, the J gene TRBJ2-1; D possibly uses TRBD1 or TRBD2 (5 bases each). Looked up from germline, CDR1 is SGHTA and CDR2 is FQGNSA. The CDR3 spans 15 residues. Trimming removed 8 bases from V and 2 bases from J, with 16 bases in between. This CDR3 is CASGHGGGAYNEQFF. DNA for the CDR3: TGTGCCAGCGGGCATGGTGGGGGAGCCTACAATGAGCAGTTCTTC.

The rearrangement uses TRBV11-3 and TRBJ2-1, with D unclear. Germline V lookup: CDR1 SGHNT, CDR2 YENEEA. CDR3 size: 12 residues. Trimming removed 0 bases from V and 12 bases from J, with 9 bases in between. Here the CDR3 reads CASSLDQDRQFF. The CDR3 DNA sequence: TGTGCCAGCAGCTTAGATCAGGACCGGCAGTTCTTC.

The CDR3 coding sequence is TGCGCCAGCAGCTTGGGGGGGAAATTGGACAATGAGCAGTTCTTC. Amino acid sequence: CASSLGGKLDNEQFF. V gene TRBV5-1 combines with J gene TRBJ2-1; the D gene could be TRBD1 or TRBD2 (5 bases each). CDR1 is SGHRS, CDR2 YFSETQ, per germline. This CDR3 spans 15 amino acids. V lost 0 bases, J lost 5 bases, and 12 bases lay in between. The full variable domain, with the rest looked up from reference TRBV5-1 and TRBJ2-1, is KAGVTQTPRYLIKTRGQQVTLSCSPISGHRSVSWYQQTPGQGLQFLFEYFSETQRNKGNFPGRFSGRQFSNSRSEMNVSTLELGDSALYLCASSLGGKLDNEQFFGPGTRLTVL.

The V call is TRBV19, the J call TRBJ2-2; tentative D call: TRBD1 (5 bases). The germline V gene encodes CDR1 LNHDA and CDR2 SQIVND (reference sequence). The ends were cut back, 3 bases at V and 6 bases at J, with 14 bases in the middle. CDR3 length equals 15 residues. CDR3 amino acids: CASSISDIGPGELFF. The CDR3 DNA follows: TGTGCCAGTAGTATTTCGGACATTGGACCCGGGGAGCTGTTTTTT.

The chain joins TRBV12-3 or TRBV12-4 to TRBJ2-3, with D perhaps TRBD1 (6 bases). The CDR3 runs 13 residues. Trimming took off 6 bases at V and 3 bases at J, with 10 bases between the two ends. As DNA, the CDR3 is TGTGCCAGCAGATATACAGGGACAGATACGCAGTATTTT. This gives the protein CASRYTGTDTQYF.

The rearrangement joins TRBV25-1 to TRBJ2-4; TRBD1 aligns across 9 bases. The CDR3 totals 18 residues. V lost 1 base, J lost 6 bases, and 13 bases stayed unmatched. CDR1 and CDR2 (germline): MGHDK, SYGVNS. The CDR3 loop is CASSESGTGSKRGNIQYF. CDR3 DNA sequence: TGTGCCAGCAGTGAATCCGGGACAGGGTCCAAAAGGGGAAACATTCAGTACTTC.

Only a few counts were recorded for this clonotype. V gene TRBV20-1 combines with J gene TRBJ2-3; 12 bases match TRBD2. Germline trimming cut 1 base from V and 4 bases from J; bases unmatched to any gene: 9. CDR1 and CDR2 from the germline V gene are DFQATT and SNEGSKA (reference sequence). The CDR3 extends over 17 amino acids. The CDR3 reads CSARAASGRAGADTQYF. The CDR3 nucleotides read TGCAGTGCTAGAGCAGCTAGCGGGAGGGCCGGGGCAGATACGCAGTATTTT.

The J gene is TRBJ2-5, the V gene TRBV6-1, with 9 bases aligning to TRBD1. Trimming at V came to 6 bases and at J to 2 bases, leaving 19 bases not matched to a gene. From germline, CDR1 is MNHNS and CDR2 SASEGT. This CDR3 is 19 amino acids long. In DNA, the CDR3 is TGTGCCAGCAGGATCCCCCTCTCGGGGGACAGGGCGAGGCAAGAGACCCAGTACTTC. Residues: CASRIPLSGDRARQETQYF.

This clonotype was counted many times. At one end the junction does not follow the germline gene, possibly because of a read error. The chain carries TRBV7-2 and TRBJ2-1; D unclear. The CDR3 loop spans 11 amino acids. Germline CDR1 is SGHTA and CDR2 is FQGNSA. As DNA, the CDR3 is TGCGCCAGCAGCTTGCGAGGCGAGCAGTTCTTC. Protein product: CASSLRGEQFF.

The rearrangement uses TRBV6-5 and TRBJ2-1; D is possibly TRBD1 (5 bases). Germline CDR1 is MNHEY and CDR2 is SVGAGI. V was trimmed by 5 bases and J by 4 bases, leaving 15 bases between them. CDR3 size: 15 residues. The CDR3 loop reads CASSNDRVFYNEQFF. DNA for the CDR3: TGTGCCAGCAGTAACGACAGAGTGTTTTACAATGAGCAGTTCTTC.

V usage is TRBV5-1 and J usage is TRBJ1-2; 8 nucleotides agree with TRBD1. Per the germline V gene, CDR1 is SGHRS and CDR2 is YFSETQ. The CDR3 sequence is 18 residues long. V gave up 2 bases and J gave up 3 bases; unmatched junction bases: 15. CDR3 residues: CASSFPSTFQGADYGYTF. CDR3 sequence (DNA): TGCGCCAGCAGCTTCCCGAGCACCTTCCAGGGGGCGGACTATGGCTACACCTTC.

This clonotype was recorded many times. This chain links TRBV29-1 with TRBJ1-1; 11 positions agree with TRBD1. Germline values: CDR1 SQVTM, CDR2 ANQGSEA. With V trimmed by 5 bases and J by 6 bases, 5 bases remained unmatched. The CDR3 totals 13 residues. CDR3 nucleotide sequence: TGCAGCGTTTTCCGGGACAGGGGGTCTGAAGCTTTCTTT. Translating it yields CSVFRDRGSEAFF.

Only a few counts were recorded for this clonotype. This chain links TRBV5-1 with TRBJ2-7, with D perhaps matching TRBD2 (6 bases). CDR3 size: 14 residues. V lost 0 bases to trimming and J lost 4 bases, with 11 bases between them. CDR1 is SGHRS, CDR2 YFSETQ, per germline. CDR3 sequence reads: CASSLGGLGYEQYF. The CDR3, as DNA: TGCGCCAGCAGCTTGGGGGGACTCGGTTACGAGCAGTACTTC.

This chain uses TRBV12-3 or TRBV12-4 with TRBJ2-2, with 12 bases fitting TRBD2. The ends lost 6 bases at V and 6 bases at J; junction bases unmatched: 5. This CDR3 contains 15 residues. The CDR3, as DNA: TGTGCCAGCAGCCAGACTAGCGGGAGCGCCGGGGAGCTGTTTTTT. Protein sequence: CASSQTSGSAGELFF.

This clonotype was recorded a few times. The chain couples TRBV6-1 to TRBJ2-7; 13 bases are shared with TRBD2. CDR1 and CDR2 (germline): MNHNS, SASEGT. The J segment lost 6 bases and the V segment lost 8 bases, leaving 10 bases of the junction unmatched. CDR3 length: 15 amino acids. This CDR3 reads CASLLAGGLGAEQYF. Here the CDR3 DNA reads TGTGCCAGCCTACTAGCGGGAGGGCTCGGGGCCGAGCAGTACTTC.

This clonotype was counted many times. The CDR3 DNA reads TGTGCCAGTCGGACAGGGGGCATCTCGAGCAATCAGCCCCAGCATTTT. Its protein product is CASRTGGISSNQPQHF. The V gene is TRBV12-3 or TRBV12-4, the J gene TRBJ1-5; the match to TRBD1 covers 11 bases. V lost 9 bases and J lost 1; bases outside the gene matches: 8. The CDR3 consists of 16 residues.

The V gene is TRBV7-8, the J gene TRBJ2-3, with D possibly TRBD1 on 5 matching bases. Germline loops: CDR1 SGHVS, CDR2 FQNEAQ. V was cut by 5 bases and J by 0 bases, with 18 bases left in between. This CDR3 contains 17 residues. The CDR3 loop reads CASSGRAGYLSTDTQYF. Here the CDR3 DNA reads TGTGCCAGCAGCGGAAGGGCAGGGTACCTTAGCACAGATACGCAGTATTTT.

In this sample, this clonotype turned up a few times. J is TRBJ2-2 and V is TRBV5-6; D may be TRBD1 or TRBD2 (5 bases each). V was shortened by 4 bases and J by 4 bases, with 11 bases between the two germline ends. The length of the CDR3 is 14 residues. Germline V gives CDR1 SGHDT, CDR2 YYEEEE. CDR3 nucleotides: TGTGCCAGCAGCGGGACGTACGTCACCGGGGAGCTGTTTTTT. Translating gives CASSGTYVTGELFF.